These 30 T cell receptor beta chains share one sample of origin, sequenced in a study of shared clonotypes between healthy human individuals. The protocol was immunoSEQ multiplex PCR, while the TCRdb copy is restricted to in-frame clones and leaves out a portion. The sample consists of around 370,000 clones, 95% to 97% of them appearing once. Sequencing was carried out using memory CD8+ T cells sorted from blood. Specified subset: CD45RO+ cells pooled with CCR7-negative TemRA cells. The origin of the receptors is a man aged 25 to 40 in good health.

The J gene is TRBJ2-4, the V gene TRBV29-1; 8 bases are shared with TRBD1. The ends lost 4 bases at V and 8 bases at J; junction bases unmatched: 4. Per the germline V gene, CDR1 is SQVTM and CDR2 is ANQGSEA. The CDR3 contains 12 residues. CDR3 sequence (DNA): TGCAGCGTTGGAGGACAGGGTGACATTCAGTACTTC. Its protein is CSVGGQGDIQYF.

The V call is TRBV11-3, the J call TRBJ2-2, with D hard to call. Trimming removed 0 bases from V and 8 bases from J, with 7 bases in between. From germline, CDR1 is SGHNT and CDR2 YENEEA. The CDR3 length is 13 residues. CDR3 sequence: CASSLEVKGELFF. The CDR3 region has the DNA TGTGCCAGCAGCTTAGAAGTGAAGGGGGAGCTGTTTTTT.

The CDR3: CASSLRWIGASGSYEQYF. CDR3 DNA: TGCGCCAGCAGCTTAAGGTGGATAGGGGCTAGCGGCTCCTACGAGCAGTACTTC. The chain couples TRBV5-1 to TRBJ2-7, with 7 bases identical to TRBD2. Germline CDR1 SGHRS, CDR2 YFSETQ. The CDR3 covers 18 residues. V gave up 2 bases and J gave up 0 bases; unmatched junction bases: 14.

The CDR3 loop is CASKAGSIQYEQYF. Here the CDR3 DNA reads TGTGCCAGCAAAGCAGGATCAATACAATACGAGCAGTACTTC. This chain joins TRBV27 and TRBJ2-7; D is ambiguous. V lost 7 bases to trimming and J lost 4 bases, with 17 bases between them. CDR1 is MNHEY and CDR2 is SMNVEV in the germline V gene (reference sequence). CDR3 length equals 14 residues.

The chain carries TRBV10-1 and TRBJ2-7; D not certain. V was trimmed by 3 bases and J by 0 bases, leaving 6 bases between them. The CDR3 consists of 13 residues. The V gene's germline CDR1 is WNHNN and CDR2 SYGVQD (reference sequence). The CDR3 nucleotides read TGCGCCAGCAGTGATGGGAACTCCTACGAGCAGTACTTC. Protein sequence: CASSDGNSYEQYF.

The chain recombines TRBV28 with TRBJ2-7, with D possibly TRBD2 on 5 matching bases. Trimming pared 5 bases from V and 2 bases from J, leaving 10 bases between. CDR1 and CDR2 (germline): MDHEN, SYDVKM. The CDR3 totals 13 residues. The CDR3 spells CASSRGLPYEQYF. The CDR3 nucleotides are TGTGCCAGCAGTCGCGGACTGCCCTACGAGCAGTACTTC.

The chain uses TRBV7-8 and TRBJ2-3, with TRBD2 matching 10 bases. The CDR3 has 21 amino acids. V lost 1 base and J lost 6; bases outside the gene matches: 22. Germline CDR1 is SGHVS and CDR2 is FQNEAQ. In DNA form, the CDR3 reads TGTGCCAGCAGCTTAGAACGTGTAAGGACTAGCGGTACGAGGAGACGGGATACGCAGTATTTT. Protein product: CASSLERVRTSGTRRRDTQYF. The full variable domain, completed using reference TRBV7-8 and TRBJ2-3, is GAGVSQSPRYKVAKRGQDVALRCDPISGHVSLFWYQQALGQGPEFLTYFQNEAQLDKSGLPSDRFFAERPEGSVSTLKIQRTQQEDSAVYLCASSLERVRTSGTRRRDTQYFGPGTRLTVL.

The rearrangement joins TRBV27 to TRBJ2-6; TRBD1 or TRBD2 may be the D gene (5 bases each). V lost 2 bases to trimming and J lost 0 bases, with 11 bases between them. CDR3 size: 17 residues. CDR1 MNHEY and CDR2 SMNVEV come from the germline V gene (reference sequence). The CDR3 sequence is CASSLRGGASGANVLTF. The CDR3 bases are TGTGCCAGCAGTTTACGGGGTGGGGCCTCTGGGGCCAACGTCCTGACTTTC.

The rearrangement joins TRBV5-4 to TRBJ2-7; 9 bases fit TRBD2. Unmatched junction bases numbered 7, after V lost 1 base and J lost 5 bases. The CDR3 totals 15 residues. The germline CDR1 and CDR2 sequences are SGHNT and YYREEE (reference sequence). CDR3 in DNA: TGTGCCAGCAGCTTGAAGGCGGGAGGGCGAAACGAGCAGTACTTC. It yields the protein CASSLKAGGRNEQYF.

V gene TRBV14 combines with J gene TRBJ2-7, with D possibly matching TRBD1 (6 bases). Trimming stripped 0 bases from V and 7 bases from J, with 13 bases between. Germline assignment: CDR1 SGHDN and CDR2 FVKESK. This CDR3 spans 14 amino acids. CDR3 DNA: TGTGCCAGCAGCCAAGAACAGGGAGCGAGGGAGCAGTACTTC. The encoded protein is CASSQEQGAREQYF.

The V and J genes are TRBV30 and TRBJ1-5; 7 bases match TRBD1. CDR3 length: 13 residues. Germline CDR1 is GTSNPN and CDR2 is SVGIG (reference sequence). The V and J ends lost 5 bases and 6 bases, in that order; junction bases with no gene match: 7. DNA of the CDR3: TGTGCCTGGGGTCGACAGGGAGGTCAGCCCCAGCATTTT. Translated, it gives CAWGRQGGQPQHF. Combining the CDR3 with reference TRBV30 and TRBJ1-5 gives the whole variable domain SQTIHQWPATLVQPVGSPLSLECTVEGTSNPNLYWYRQAAGRGLQLLFYSVGIGQISSEVPQNLSASRPQDRQFILSSKKLLLSDSGFYLCAWGRQGGQPQHFGDGTRLSIL.

The chain links TRBV6-1 to TRBJ2-7; 14 bases are a match to TRBD2. CDR1 MNHNS and CDR2 SASEGT come from the germline V gene. The ends lost 4 bases at V and 2 bases at J; junction bases unmatched: 4. The CDR3 length is 16 residues. DNA for the CDR3: TGTGCCAGCAGTGCCGGGACTAGCGGGAGACCCTACGAGCAGTACTTC. The encoded protein is CASSAGTSGRPYEQYF.

The chain employs TRBV7-8 and TRBJ2-7, with TRBD2 matching 8 bases. This CDR3 has 15 residues. CDR1 is SGHVS, CDR2 FQNEAQ, per germline. The V and J ends lost 3 bases and 0 bases, in that order; junction bases with no gene match: 4. In DNA, the CDR3 is TGTGCCAGCAGCTTTTCAGCGGGAGACTCCTACGAGCAGTACTTC. It codes for CASSFSAGDSYEQYF.

Here the CDR3 reads CASSFGTTDTGELFF. CDR3 bases: TGCGCCAGCAGCTTTGGGACTACCGACACCGGGGAGCTGTTTTTT. V usage is TRBV5-1 and J usage is TRBJ2-2, with 7 bases matching TRBD2. The length of the CDR3 is 15 residues. The ends lost 2 bases at V and 3 bases at J; junction bases unmatched: 4. CDR1 and CDR2 from the germline V gene are SGHRS and YFSETQ.

The chain links TRBV5-4 to TRBJ2-3, with 7 bases aligning to TRBD1. The trim removed 4 bases at V and 4 bases at J, leaving 12 bases unmatched. The germline CDR1 and CDR2 sequences are SGHNT and YYREEE (reference sequence). The CDR3 spans 16 residues. CDR3 amino acids: CASSETGVGKADTQYF. The CDR3 DNA follows: TGTGCCAGCAGCGAAACAGGGGTGGGGAAGGCAGATACGCAGTATTTT.

V gene TRBV5-6 combines with J gene TRBJ1-3; D is unclear. Trimming cost V 1 base and J 4 bases, with 6 bases left between them. CDR3 size: 13 residues. Germline CDR1 and CDR2: SGHDT and YYEEEE. The CDR3 sequence: CASSLTAGNTIYF. In DNA form, the CDR3 reads TGTGCCAGCAGCTTGACGGCCGGAAACACCATATATTTT.

This chain uses TRBV7-2 with TRBJ2-7, with D perhaps TRBD2 (6 bases). Germline CDR1 SGHTA, CDR2 FQGNSA. The length of the CDR3 is 15 residues. With 3 bases removed from V and 1 base from J, the gap between germline ends came to 13 bases. This chain's CDR3 is CASSLAAGRSYEQYF. The CDR3 DNA reads TGTGCCAGCAGCTTGGCGGCGGGACGGTCCTACGAGCAGTACTTC.

This chain links TRBV5-5 with TRBJ1-4; D possibly corresponds to TRBD1 (5 bases). This CDR3 is built from 14 residues. The V gene's germline CDR1 is SGHKS and CDR2 YYEKEE (reference sequence). V gave up 1 base and J gave up 7 bases, with 11 bases separating them. CDR3 DNA: TGTGCCAGCAGCTTGATGGCAGGGTCTGAAAAACTGTTTTTT. Protein sequence: CASSLMAGSEKLFF.

The rearrangement joins TRBV29-1 to TRBJ2-7; TRBD2 might be the D (5 bases). The CDR3 covers 12 residues. The V gene lost 0 bases and the J gene lost 7 bases, with 10 bases spanning the gap. Germline CDR1 is SQVTM and CDR2 is ANQGSEA. In DNA form, the CDR3 reads TGCAGCGTTGAAGATTATGGGAGAGAGCAGTACTTC. This gives the protein CSVEDYGREQYF.

The V gene is TRBV5-4, the J gene TRBJ1-4; 10 bases align to TRBD1. V gave up 3 bases and J gave up 7 bases; unmatched junction bases: 15. Per the germline V gene, CDR1 is SGHNT and CDR2 is YYREEE (reference sequence). This CDR3 has 18 amino acids. Written as DNA, the CDR3 is TGTGCCAGCAGCTCCACACTCCTGACAGGGGGCGTCACTGAAAAACTGTTTTTT. It is translated as CASSSTLLTGGVTEKLFF.

This chain connects TRBV5-4 to TRBJ2-4; TRBD2 agrees at 11 bases. The germline gives CDR1 SGHNT, CDR2 YYREEE (reference sequence). The junction had 0 bases not matched to a gene; V was cut back by 5 bases and J by 5 bases. The CDR3 covers 13 residues. This CDR3 is CASRLAGENIQYF. Here the CDR3 DNA reads TGTGCCAGCAGACTAGCGGGAGAAAACATTCAGTACTTC.

The rearrangement joins TRBV6-5 to TRBJ2-2; 7 positions match TRBD2. The CDR3 loop spans 14 amino acids. V lost 4 bases and J lost 1; bases outside the gene matches: 0. Germline V gene sequence: CDR1 MNHEY, CDR2 SVGAGI. In DNA, the CDR3 is TGTGCCAGCAGTTCTAGCGGGAACACCGGGGAGCTGTTTTTT. This encodes CASSSSGNTGELFF.

J is TRBJ2-5 and V is TRBV7-2, with a tentative D call TRBD2 (6 bases). Germline V gene sequence: CDR1 SGHTA, CDR2 FQGNSA. Trimming stripped 0 bases from V and 1 base from J, with 6 bases between. This CDR3 comprises 14 residues. The CDR3 here is CASSLARGQETQYF. The CDR3 DNA is TGTGCCAGCAGCTTAGCGCGGGGCCAAGAGACCCAGTACTTC.

V gene TRBV4-2 combines with J gene TRBJ2-1; no definite D call. CDR1 and CDR2 (germline): LGHNA, YNFKEQ. The V and J ends lost 5 bases and 8 bases respectively, with 7 bases between them. The CDR3 extends over 11 amino acids. DNA of the CDR3: TGTGCCAGCAGCGGCGTCGATGAGCAGTTCTTC. It is translated as CASSGVDEQFF.

The genes are TRBV7-8 and TRBJ2-7; D is unresolved. The CDR3 is made up of 11 amino acids. Germline loops: CDR1 SGHVS, CDR2 FQNEAQ. V was shortened by 4 bases and J by 3 bases, with 4 bases between the two germline ends. CDR3 region: CASSSNYEQYF. The CDR3 nucleotides read TGTGCCAGCAGCTCAAACTACGAGCAGTACTTC.

The chain carries TRBV5-4 and TRBJ1-2; perhaps TRBD1 as D (5 bases). V gave up 0 bases and J gave up 1 base, with 13 bases separating them. CDR3 size: 16 residues. Germline V gene data show CDR1 as SGHNT and CDR2 as YYREEE (reference sequence). CDR3: CASSLAWGGRNYGYTF. Here the CDR3 DNA reads TGTGCCAGCAGCTTGGCCTGGGGGGGACGTAACTATGGCTACACCTTC.

V usage is TRBV1 and J usage is TRBJ2-1. TRBV1 is a pseudogene locus. The CDR3 has 16 amino acids. The CDR3 sequence: CTSSRSLLGPYNEQFF. The DNA of the CDR3 is TGCACCAGCAGCCGGTCCCTTCTTGGTCCCTACAATGAGCAGTTCTTC.

In its sample, this clone was seen once. The rearrangement joins TRBV29-1 to TRBJ1-5; TRBD1 matches 7 bases. J lost 4 bases, V lost 5 bases, and 8 bases had no gene match. The CDR3 has 14 amino acids. The germline gives CDR1 SQVTM, CDR2 ANQGSEA. CDR3 loop: CSVTLDRENQPQHF. The CDR3 DNA follows: TGCAGCGTTACCCTAGACAGGGAAAATCAGCCCCAGCATTTT. Using reference TRBV29-1 and TRBJ1-5 for the parts outside the CDR3, the full variable domain is SAVISQKPSRDICQRGTSLTIQCQVDSQVTMMFWYRQQPGQSLTLIATANQGSEATYESGFVIDKFPISRPNLTFSTLTVSNMSPEDSSIYLCSVTLDRENQPQHFGDGTRLSIL.

The chain couples TRBV6-5 to TRBJ1-2, with D possibly being TRBD1 (5 bases). V was shortened by 8 bases and J by 7 bases, with 8 bases between the two germline ends. This CDR3 has 10 residues. The germline V gene has CDR1 MNHEY and CDR2 SVGAGI. CDR3 nucleotides: TGTGCCAGCGTCGGGGGTGGCTACACCTTC. It encodes CASVGGGYTF.

V gene TRBV29-1 combines with J gene TRBJ2-1; a weak D match, TRBD2 (5 bases). Germline loops: CDR1 SQVTM, CDR2 ANQGSEA. The CDR3 sequence is 12 residues long. V was trimmed by 6 bases and J by 6 bases, leaving 12 bases between them. The CDR3 DNA reads TGCAGCGTGGAGGCGTTACCCAATGAGCAGTTCTTC. It is translated as CSVEALPNEQFF.